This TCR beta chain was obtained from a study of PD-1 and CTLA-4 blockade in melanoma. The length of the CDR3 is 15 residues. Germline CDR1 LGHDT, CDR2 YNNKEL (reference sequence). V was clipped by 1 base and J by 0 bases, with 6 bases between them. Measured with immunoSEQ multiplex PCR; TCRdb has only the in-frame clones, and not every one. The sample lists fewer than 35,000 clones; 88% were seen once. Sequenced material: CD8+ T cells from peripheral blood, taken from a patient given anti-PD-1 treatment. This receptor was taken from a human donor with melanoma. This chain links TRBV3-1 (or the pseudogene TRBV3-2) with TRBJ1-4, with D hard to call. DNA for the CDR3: TGTGCCAGCAGCCAAGCGGGAGCAACTAATGAAAAACTGTTTTTT. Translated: CASSQAGATNEKLFF.